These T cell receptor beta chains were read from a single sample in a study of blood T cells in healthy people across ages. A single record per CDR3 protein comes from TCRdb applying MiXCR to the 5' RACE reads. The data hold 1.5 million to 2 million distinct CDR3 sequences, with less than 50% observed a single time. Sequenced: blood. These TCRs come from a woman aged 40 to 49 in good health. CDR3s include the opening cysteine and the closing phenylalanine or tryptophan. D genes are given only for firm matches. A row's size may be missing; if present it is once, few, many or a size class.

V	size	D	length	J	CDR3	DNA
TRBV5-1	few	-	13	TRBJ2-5	CASSSAGRETQYF	TGCGCCAGCAGCTCCGCCGGGCGAGAGACCCAGTACTTC
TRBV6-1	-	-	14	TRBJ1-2	CASSEQGAVWGYTF	TGTGCCAGCAGTGAACAGGGCGCCGTATGGGGCTACACCTTC
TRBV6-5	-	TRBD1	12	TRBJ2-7	CANRDRGHEQYF	TGTGCCAACCGGGACAGGGGTCACGAGCAGTACTTC
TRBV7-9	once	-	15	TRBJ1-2	CASSFARAGLYGYTF	TGTGCCAGCAGCTTCGCGCGGGCAGGGCTCTATGGCTACACCTTC
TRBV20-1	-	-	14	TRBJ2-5	CSARDLRIQETQYF	TGCAGTGCTAGAGATTTACGCATTCAAGAGACCCAGTACTTC
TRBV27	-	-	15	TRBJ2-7	CVSSPSRAAPYEQYF	TGTGTCAGCAGTCCCTCCCGGGCCGCACCCTACGAGCAGTACTTC
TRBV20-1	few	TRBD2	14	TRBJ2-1	CSASYGGGENEQFF	TGCAGTGCTAGCTACGGTGGGGGGGAGAATGAGCAGTTCTTC
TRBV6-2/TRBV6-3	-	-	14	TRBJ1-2	CASSPGNGAHGYTF	TGTGCCAGCAGTCCGGGTAATGGGGCTCATGGCTACACCTTC
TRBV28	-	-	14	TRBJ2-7	CASSAYRDTYEQYF	TGTGCCAGCAGTGCCTACCGGGACACCTACGAGCAGTACTTC
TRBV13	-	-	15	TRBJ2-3	CASSAKVGNTDTQYF	TGTGCCAGCAGCGCCAAGGTGGGAAACACAGATACGCAGTATTTT
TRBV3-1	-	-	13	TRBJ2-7	CASTGDSTYEQYF	TGTGCCAGCACCGGGGATTCCACCTACGAGCAGTACTTC
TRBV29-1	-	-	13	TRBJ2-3	CSVERTATDTQYF	TGCAGCGTTGAACGAACAGCCACAGATACGCAGTATTTT
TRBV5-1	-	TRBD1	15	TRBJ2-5	CASSQGTENQETQYF	TGCGCCAGCAGCCAAGGGACAGAGAACCAAGAGACCCAGTACTTC
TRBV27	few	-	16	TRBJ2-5	CASSTWSGGGIETQYF	TGTGCCAGCTCCACTTGGTCAGGGGGGGGAATAGAGACCCAGTACTTC
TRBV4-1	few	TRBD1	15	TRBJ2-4	CASTEGADLKNIQYF	TGCGCCAGCACCGAGGGGGCCGACTTGAAAAACATTCAGTACTTC
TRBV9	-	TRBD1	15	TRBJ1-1	CASSGQGSKNTEAFF	TGTGCCAGCAGCGGACAGGGTTCGAAGAACACTGAAGCTTTCTTT
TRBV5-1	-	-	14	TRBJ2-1	CTSSSRSGYNEQFF	TGCACCAGCAGCTCCCGGAGCGGATACAATGAGCAGTTCTTC
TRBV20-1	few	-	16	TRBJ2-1	CSARDSDSATYNEQFF	TGCAGTGCTAGAGATTCCGACAGCGCGACCTACAATGAGCAGTTCTTC
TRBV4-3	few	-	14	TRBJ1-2	CASSQDTQGGGYTF	TGCGCCAGCAGCCAAGATACGCAGGGCGGTGGCTACACCTTC
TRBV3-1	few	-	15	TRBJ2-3	CASSQERTYGGTQYF	TGTGCCAGCAGCCAAGAACGGACTTACGGGGGTACGCAGTATTTT
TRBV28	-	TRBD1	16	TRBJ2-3	CASSFVGQGRTDTQYF	TGTGCCAGCAGTTTCGTAGGACAGGGGAGAACAGATACGCAGTATTTT
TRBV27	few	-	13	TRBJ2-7	CASSRTGGHEQYF	TGTGCCAGCAGTAGGACCGGAGGGCACGAGCAGTACTTC
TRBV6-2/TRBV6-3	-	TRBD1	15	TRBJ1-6	CANRSLGTGYSPLHF	TGTGCCAACCGATCCCTCGGGACAGGGTATTCACCCCTCCACTTT
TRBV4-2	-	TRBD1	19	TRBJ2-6	CASSQAPGTAISGANVLTF	TGTGCCAGCAGCCAAGCCCCCGGGACAGCCATCTCTGGGGCCAACGTCCTGACTTTC
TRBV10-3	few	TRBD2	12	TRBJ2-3	CAITRTSGTQYF	TGTGCCATCACCCGGACTAGTGGTACGCAGTATTTT
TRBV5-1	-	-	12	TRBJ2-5	CASRTPKETQYF	TGCGCCAGCCGGACCCCCAAAGAGACCCAGTACTTC
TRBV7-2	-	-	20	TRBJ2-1	CASSFWGGVPHQTSYNEQFF	TGTGCCAGCAGCTTCTGGGGTGGGGTCCCACACCAGACCTCCTACAATGAGCAGTTCTTC
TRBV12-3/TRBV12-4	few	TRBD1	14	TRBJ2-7	CASSWDRVGYEQYF	TGTGCCAGCAGTTGGGACAGGGTGGGCTACGAGCAGTACTTC
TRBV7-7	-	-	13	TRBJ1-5	CASSLTLYQPQHF	TGTGCTAGCAGCTTAACCCTATATCAGCCCCAGCATTTT
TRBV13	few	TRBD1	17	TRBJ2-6	CASAGGQGFSGANVLTF	TGTGCCAGCGCCGGTGGACAGGGATTCTCTGGGGCCAACGTCCTGACTTTC
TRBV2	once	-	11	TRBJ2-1	CASSQRGREFF	TGTGCCAGCAGCCAAAGGGGGAGGGAGTTCTTC
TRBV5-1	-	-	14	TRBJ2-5	CASSRTGMGETQYF	TGCGCCAGCAGCCGGACGGGAATGGGAGAGACCCAGTACTTC
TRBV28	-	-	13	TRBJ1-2	CASIGRGVGGYTF	TGTGCCAGCATCGGCAGGGGAGTGGGTGGCTACACCTTC
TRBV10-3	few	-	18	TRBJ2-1	CAISESGGSLGSYNEQFF	TGTGCCATCAGTGAGTCGGGGGGTAGCTTGGGATCCTACAATGAGCAGTTCTTC
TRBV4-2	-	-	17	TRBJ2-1	CASSQALFDAETHEQFF	TGTGCCAGCAGCCAAGCCCTATTTGATGCCGAAACCCATGAGCAGTTCTTC
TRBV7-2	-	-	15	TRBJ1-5	CASSLVGDSNQPQHF	TGTGCCAGCAGCTTAGTAGGGGATAGCAATCAGCCCCAGCATTTT
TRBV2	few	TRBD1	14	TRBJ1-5	CASSLEQGAQPQHF	TGTGCCAGCAGTCTGGAGCAGGGGGCGCAGCCCCAGCATTTT
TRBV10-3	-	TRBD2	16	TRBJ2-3	CAISESASGGANTQYF	TGTGCCATCAGTGAGTCGGCTAGCGGGGGGGCAAATACGCAGTATTTT
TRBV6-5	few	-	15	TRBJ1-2	CASSYSAGDNYGYTF	TGTGCCAGCAGTTACTCTGCAGGCGATAACTATGGCTACACCTTC
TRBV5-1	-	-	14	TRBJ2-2	CASSSAQGPGELFF	TGCGCCAGCAGCTCAGCCCAGGGGCCCGGGGAGCTGTTTTTT
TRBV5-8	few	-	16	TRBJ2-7	CASSVGGRLSSYEQYF	TGTGCCAGCAGCGTGGGGGGCAGATTGAGCTCCTACGAGCAGTACTTC